Below, 4 T cell receptor beta chains from the same sample are listed, as sequenced in a study of cytomegalovirus exposure and HLA in healthy donors. The PCR was carried out with 60 Vbeta primers and 13 Jbeta primers. Measured with immunoSEQ multiplex PCR; TCRdb has only the in-frame clones, and not every one. Of 150,000 or so clones listed, about 85% are singletons. Material for sequencing was PBMCs. The receptor source for this set is a woman in her 50s in good health and CMV-seropositive.

This clone was counted a single time. The V call is TRBV11-2, the J call TRBJ2-1, with D possibly matching TRBD1 (6 bases). V was clipped by 1 base and J by 7 bases, with 8 bases between them. CDR1 is SGHAT, CDR2 FQNNGV, per germline. The CDR3 sequence is 13 residues long. Here the CDR3 DNA reads TGTGCCAGCAGCTTAGGCAGGGGAAATGAGCAGTTCTTC. This translates into CASSLGRGNEQFF.

V and J are TRBV5-8 and TRBJ2-5, with D possibly being TRBD1 (7 bases). The CDR3 has 15 amino acids. Per germline, CDR1 SGHTS and CDR2 YDEGEE. Trimming cost V 6 bases and J 9 bases, with 24 bases left between them. The CDR3 sequence is CASTMAGTASLAQYF. DNA for the CDR3: TGTGCCAGCACCATGGCGGGGACAGCTTCTTTGGCCCAGTACTTC.

The J gene is TRBJ1-2, the V gene TRBV2, with 9 positions matching TRBD1. Germline trimming cut 6 bases from V and 7 bases from J; bases unmatched to any gene: 6. The germline V gene has CDR1 SNHLY and CDR2 FYNNEI. The CDR3 has 13 residues. CDR3 DNA sequence: TGTGCCAGCAGCCAGGGACAGGGCTCTGGCTACACCTTC. Protein: CASSQGQGSGYTF.

The gene calls are TRBV5-4 and TRBJ2-1; 9 bases map to TRBD2. Trimming at V came to 0 bases and at J to 6 bases, leaving 13 bases not matched to a gene. The CDR3 loop spans 18 amino acids. The germline V gene encodes CDR1 SGHNT and CDR2 YYREEE (reference sequence). The CDR3 nucleotides read TGTGCCAGCAGCTTGGCCCTCGGCGGGGGGGCCTCAGGCAATGAGCAGTTCTTC. The encoded protein is CASSLALGGGASGNEQFF.